The 21 T cell receptor beta chains listed next were all sequenced from one sample in a study of response to subunit inactivated influenza vaccine. TCRdb reanalysed the RT-PCR reads using MiXCR and keeps one entry per CDR3 protein. The data contain over 450,000 distinct CDR3 sequences, 10% to 15% of them singletons. Sequenced here: PBMCs from blood, sampled 45 days after vaccination. These receptors were taken from a man between 50 and 59 years old who received an inactivated influenza vaccine.

The V gene is TRBV19, the J gene TRBJ2-2; TRBD1 might be the D (5 bases). The CDR3 has 14 amino acids. The germline CDR1 and CDR2 sequences are LNHDA and SQIVND (reference sequence). Trimming removed 7 bases from V and 6 bases from J, with 15 bases in between. The CDR3 region has the DNA TGTGCCAGTACAAGAGGCAGGGCTGCCGGGGAGCTGTTTTTT. Translation: CASTRGRAAGELFF. The full variable domain, its missing parts supplied by reference TRBV19 and TRBJ2-2, is DGGITQSPKYLFRKEGQNVTLSCEQNLNHDAMYWYRQDPGQGLRLIYYSQIVNDFQKGDIAEGYSVSREKKESFPLTVTSAQKNPTAFYLCASTRGRAAGELFFGEGSRLTVL.

This clonotype was counted a few times. The chain is built from TRBV5-1 and TRBJ2-6; D gene uncertain. This CDR3 is built from 15 residues. The V gene's germline CDR1 is SGHRS and CDR2 YFSETQ. V was clipped by 0 bases and J by 0 bases, with 4 bases between them. The CDR3 protein is CASSLDNSGANVLTF. The CDR3 bases are TGCGCCAGCAGCTTGGACAACTCTGGGGCCAACGTCCTGACTTTC. Complete variable domain (other parts from reference TRBV5-1 and TRBJ2-6): KAGVTQTPRYLIKTRGQQVTLSCSPISGHRSVSWYQQTPGQGLQFLFEYFSETQRNKGNFPGRFSGRQFSNSRSEMNVSTLELGDSALYLCASSLDNSGANVLTFGAGSRLTVL.

This clonotype appeared many times. The chain links TRBV5-1 to TRBJ2-2; 10 positions agree with TRBD1. Unmatched junction bases numbered 6, after V lost 0 bases and J lost 7 bases. The V gene's germline CDR1 is SGHRS and CDR2 YFSETQ. The CDR3 is made up of 16 amino acids. The CDR3 DNA follows: TGCGCCAGCAGCTTGGTCGGGACAGGGGAAGGCGGGGAGCTGTTTTTT. It encodes CASSLVGTGEGGELFF.

This sequence joins TRBV19 and TRBJ1-1; tentatively, D is TRBD1 (6 bases). Trimming cost V 7 bases and J 4 bases, with 16 bases left between them. Germline CDR1 reads LNHDA; CDR2 reads SQIVND (reference sequence). The CDR3 extends over 14 amino acids. In nucleotides, the CDR3 is TGTGCCAGTACCTACGACAGGCCCCGCACTGAAGCTTTCTTT. Translated, it gives CASTYDRPRTEAFF.

This clonotype has more than one count but fewer than ten. This chain joins TRBV5-1 and TRBJ2-5, with D possibly matching TRBD2 (6 bases). CDR1 SGHRS and CDR2 YFSETQ come from the germline V gene. The CDR3 spans 16 residues. V was cut by 4 bases and J by 2 bases, with 18 bases left in between. CDR3 sequence reads: CASSPESPGTQETQYF. CDR3 in DNA: TGCGCCAGCAGCCCGGAATCCCCCGGGACTCAAGAGACCCAGTACTTC.

The chain links TRBV20-1 to TRBJ1-3; no clear D gene. The CDR3 extends over 15 amino acids. With 3 bases removed from V and 3 bases from J, the gap between germline ends came to 15 bases. In germline, CDR1 is DFQATT, CDR2 SNEGSKA (reference sequence). In DNA form, the CDR3 reads TGCAGTGCTAGGGAGGACCATAAAATTGGAAACACCATATATTTT. Translating gives CSAREDHKIGNTIYF.

This clonotype appeared many times. The rearrangement uses TRBV11-2 and TRBJ2-7; tentative D call: TRBD1 (6 bases). Per the germline V gene, CDR1 is SGHAT and CDR2 is FQNNGV. The CDR3 has 13 residues. Trimming stripped 5 bases from V and 2 bases from J, with 10 bases between. CDR3 in amino acids: CASSMTGAYEQYF. The CDR3 coding sequence is TGTGCCAGCAGCATGACAGGAGCCTACGAGCAGTACTTC.

This clonotype showed up many times. The CDR3 bases are TGTGCCAGCAGTTACGCCTACCGGGACCACATTCCGGAGACCCAGTACTTC. Protein: CASSYAYRDHIPETQYF. V gene TRBV6-5 combines with J gene TRBJ2-5, with D possibly called TRBD1 or TRBD2 (5 bases each). Germline CDR1 MNHEY, CDR2 SVGAGI. The CDR3 contains 17 residues. V lost 2 bases, J lost 5 bases, and 21 bases lay in between.

The CDR3 loop reads CSARTGGYNEQFF. The CDR3 coding sequence is TGCAGTGCTAGAACGGGTGGCTACAATGAGCAGTTCTTC. The chain links TRBV20-1 to TRBJ2-1, with D unclear. The germline V gene encodes CDR1 DFQATT and CDR2 SNEGSKA (reference sequence). This CDR3 contains 13 residues. V lost 2 bases and J 3 bases, leaving 8 bases between the germline ends.

This clonotype showed up just a few times. The CDR3 spells CATSRDRNYEQYF. The DNA of the CDR3 is TGTGCCACCAGCAGAGATCGCAACTACGAGCAGTACTTC. The V call is TRBV15, the J call TRBJ2-7; D not resolved. V was shortened by 0 bases and J by 3 bases, with 6 bases between the two germline ends. The CDR3 has 13 residues. CDR1 LNHNV and CDR2 YYDKDF come from the germline V gene (reference sequence).

This clonotype was counted at least ten times. The chain recombines TRBV7-8 with TRBJ1-1; D ambiguous. V dropped 1 base and J dropped 5 bases, with 8 bases sitting between them. Germline V gene data show CDR1 as SGHVS and CDR2 as FQNEAQ. CDR3 length equals 13 residues. The CDR3 DNA reads TGTGCCAGCAGCTTAGAGATGGGGACTGAAGCTTTCTTT. This encodes CASSLEMGTEAFF.

This clonotype was counted ten times or more. The chain recombines TRBV9 with TRBJ2-7; 9 nucleotides match TRBD1. V lost 3 bases, J lost 5 bases, and 6 bases stayed unmatched. In germline, CDR1 is SGDLS, CDR2 YYNGEE. The CDR3 has 14 residues. As DNA, the CDR3 is TGTGCCAGCAGCGCGGGACAGGGTTCGAACGAGCAGTACTTC. Protein product: CASSAGQGSNEQYF.

J is TRBJ2-3 and V is TRBV9; no firm D call. The CDR3 has 14 amino acids. Trimming pared 4 bases from V and 6 bases from J, leaving 15 bases between. Germline CDR1 and CDR2: SGDLS and YYNGEE. This chain's CDR3 is CASSQSRAADTQYF. CDR3 bases: TGTGCCAGCAGCCAGTCTCGGGCGGCGGATACGCAGTATTTT.

The chain employs TRBV11-2 and TRBJ2-7; D gene ambiguous. CDR1 and CDR2 (germline): SGHAT, FQNNGV. Trimming stripped 3 bases from V and 5 bases from J, with 11 bases between. This CDR3 has 13 amino acids. In DNA, the CDR3 is TGTGCCAGCAGCTTTGGGGTTTTCCACGAGCAGTACTTC. It yields the protein CASSFGVFHEQYF.

The chain recombines TRBV6-5 with TRBJ2-2; D uncertain. This CDR3 spans 17 amino acids. The germline V gene encodes CDR1 MNHEY and CDR2 SVGAGI. With 2 bases removed from V and 1 base from J, the gap between germline ends came to 14 bases. This CDR3 is CASSYTGRPQNTGELFF. The CDR3 DNA reads TGTGCCAGCAGTTACACCGGGCGTCCCCAGAACACCGGGGAGCTGTTTTTT.

The V and J genes are TRBV20-1 and TRBJ2-7; D gene uncertain. Germline CDR1 is DFQATT and CDR2 is SNEGSKA (reference sequence). CDR3 length: 12 amino acids. Trimming stripped 3 bases from V and 5 bases from J, with 11 bases between. The CDR3 reads CSARGSVHEQYF. In DNA form, the CDR3 reads TGCAGTGCTAGGGGTTCGGTCCACGAGCAGTACTTC.

The CDR3 sequence: CASSQGAGPRALQYF. The CDR3 bases are TGTGCCAGCAGCCAGGGAGCGGGGCCCCGAGCTCTTCAGTACTTC. The J gene is TRBJ2-4, the V gene TRBV3-1; 7 bases match TRBD2. Germline-derived CDR1 and CDR2 are LGHDT and YNNKEL (reference sequence). This CDR3 is 15 amino acids long. V trimming: 3 bases; J trimming: 11 bases; junction bases outside the gene matches: 13.

This clonotype has only a few counts. CDR3 sequence reads: CASSYRDRHTGELFF. As DNA, the CDR3 is TGCGCCAGCAGCTACCGGGACAGACACACCGGGGAGCTGTTTTTT. J is TRBJ2-2 and V is TRBV5-1, with 7 bases aligning to TRBD1. Unmatched junction bases numbered 5, after V lost 3 bases and J lost 3 bases. The length of the CDR3 is 15 residues. Germline V lookup: CDR1 SGHRS, CDR2 YFSETQ.

The chain has TRBV3-1 and TRBJ1-3; 8 bases line up with TRBD1. The CDR3 consists of 18 residues. Trimming cost V 4 bases and J 2 bases; bases outside gene matches: 13. In germline, CDR1 is LGHDT, CDR2 YNNKEL (reference sequence). CDR3 in DNA: TGTGCCAGCAGCCTCGCACTTAAGGCCAGGGGGCCTGGAAACACCATATATTTT. Encoded protein: CASSLALKARGPGNTIYF.

The chain links TRBV5-1 to TRBJ2-2; 8 nucleotides align to TRBD2. The germline gives CDR1 SGHRS, CDR2 YFSETQ. The CDR3 runs to 15 residues. The V gene end was trimmed by 4 bases and the J gene end by 7 bases; junction bases not matched to a gene: 9. The CDR3: CASSTSGTRGGELFF. The CDR3 DNA reads as TGCGCCAGCAGCACCTCCGGGACTAGAGGCGGGGAGCTGTTTTTT.

This clonotype was seen more than once but under ten times. The chain links TRBV7-3 to TRBJ2-6; TRBD2 might be the D (5 bases). CDR1 is SGHTA, CDR2 FQGTGA, per germline. The V end lost 1 base, the J end lost 0 bases, and 7 bases lay between the germline ends. CDR3 length: 16 residues. The chain's CDR3 is CASSLSAGSGANVLTF. CDR3 sequence (DNA): TGTGCCAGCAGCTTAAGTGCGGGCTCTGGGGCCAACGTCCTGACTTTC.